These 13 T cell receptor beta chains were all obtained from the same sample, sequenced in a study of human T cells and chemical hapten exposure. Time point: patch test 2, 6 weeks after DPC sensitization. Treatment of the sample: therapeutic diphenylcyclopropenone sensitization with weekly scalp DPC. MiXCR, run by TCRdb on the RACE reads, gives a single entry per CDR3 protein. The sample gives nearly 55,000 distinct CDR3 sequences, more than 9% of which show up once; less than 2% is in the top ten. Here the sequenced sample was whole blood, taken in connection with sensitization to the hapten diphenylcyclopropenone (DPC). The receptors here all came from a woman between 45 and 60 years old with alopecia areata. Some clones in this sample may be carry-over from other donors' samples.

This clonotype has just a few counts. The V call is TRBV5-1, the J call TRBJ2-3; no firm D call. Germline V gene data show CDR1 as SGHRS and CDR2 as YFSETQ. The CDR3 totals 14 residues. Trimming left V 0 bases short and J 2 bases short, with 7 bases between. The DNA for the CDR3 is TGCGCCAGCAGCTTGGCCCCGGCCACAGATACGCAGTATTTT. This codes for CASSLAPATDTQYF.

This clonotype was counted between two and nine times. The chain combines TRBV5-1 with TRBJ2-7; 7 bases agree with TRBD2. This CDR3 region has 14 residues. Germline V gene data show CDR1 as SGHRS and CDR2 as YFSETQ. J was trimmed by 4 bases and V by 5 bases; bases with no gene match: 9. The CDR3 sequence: CASSLGLGGYEQYF. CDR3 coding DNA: TGCGCCAGCAGTCTCGGTCTCGGGGGGTACGAGCAGTACTTC.

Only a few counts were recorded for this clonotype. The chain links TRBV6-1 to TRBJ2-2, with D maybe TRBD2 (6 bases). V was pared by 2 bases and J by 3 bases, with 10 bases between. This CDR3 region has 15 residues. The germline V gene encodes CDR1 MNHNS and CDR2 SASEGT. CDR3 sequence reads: CASSELDYYTGELFF. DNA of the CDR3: TGTGCCAGCAGTGAACTGGACTACTACACCGGGGAGCTGTTTTTT.

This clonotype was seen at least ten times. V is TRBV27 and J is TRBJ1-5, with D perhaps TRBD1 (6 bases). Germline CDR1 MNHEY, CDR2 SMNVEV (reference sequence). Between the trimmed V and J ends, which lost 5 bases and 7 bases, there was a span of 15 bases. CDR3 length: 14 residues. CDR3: CASSVAGAWQPQHF. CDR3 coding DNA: TGTGCCAGCAGTGTGGCGGGGGCATGGCAGCCCCAGCATTTT.

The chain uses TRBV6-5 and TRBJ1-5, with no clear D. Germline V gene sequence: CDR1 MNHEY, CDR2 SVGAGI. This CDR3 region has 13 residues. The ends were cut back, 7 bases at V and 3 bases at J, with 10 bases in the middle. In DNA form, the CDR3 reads TGTGCCAGCACTCCTAACCCCAATCAGCCCCAGCATTTT. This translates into CASTPNPNQPQHF.

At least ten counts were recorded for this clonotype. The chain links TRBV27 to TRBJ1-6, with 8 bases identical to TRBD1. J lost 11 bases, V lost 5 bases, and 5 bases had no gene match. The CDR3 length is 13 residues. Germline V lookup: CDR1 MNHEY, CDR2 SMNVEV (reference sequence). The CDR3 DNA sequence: TGTGCCAGCAGTGTTCGGACAGGGACACCCCTCCACTTT. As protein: CASSVRTGTPLHF.

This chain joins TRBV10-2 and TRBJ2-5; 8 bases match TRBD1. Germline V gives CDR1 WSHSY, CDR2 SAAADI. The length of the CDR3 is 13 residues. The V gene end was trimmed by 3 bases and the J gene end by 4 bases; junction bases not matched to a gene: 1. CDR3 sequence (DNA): TGCGCCAGCAGTGAAACAGGGGGAGAGACCCAGTACTTC. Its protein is CASSETGGETQYF.

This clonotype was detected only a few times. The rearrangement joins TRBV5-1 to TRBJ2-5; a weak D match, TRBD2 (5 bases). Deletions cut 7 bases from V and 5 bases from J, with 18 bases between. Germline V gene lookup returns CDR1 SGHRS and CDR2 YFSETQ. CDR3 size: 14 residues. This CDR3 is CASSTSTGMETQYF. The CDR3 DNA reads TGCGCCAGCTCCACTAGTACCGGAATGGAGACCCAGTACTTC.

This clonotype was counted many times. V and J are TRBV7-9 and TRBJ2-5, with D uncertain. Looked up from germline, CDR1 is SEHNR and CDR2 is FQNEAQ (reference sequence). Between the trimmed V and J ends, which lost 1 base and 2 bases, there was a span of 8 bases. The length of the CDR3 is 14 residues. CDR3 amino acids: CASSLEALQETQYF. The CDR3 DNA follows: TGTGCCAGCAGCTTAGAGGCCTTACAAGAGACCCAGTACTTC.

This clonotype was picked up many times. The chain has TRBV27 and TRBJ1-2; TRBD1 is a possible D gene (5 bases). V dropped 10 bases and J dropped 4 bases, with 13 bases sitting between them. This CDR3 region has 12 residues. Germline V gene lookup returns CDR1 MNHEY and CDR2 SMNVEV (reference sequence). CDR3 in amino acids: CATRGRGYGYTF. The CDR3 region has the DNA TGTGCCACCCGAGGAAGGGGCTATGGCTACACCTTC.

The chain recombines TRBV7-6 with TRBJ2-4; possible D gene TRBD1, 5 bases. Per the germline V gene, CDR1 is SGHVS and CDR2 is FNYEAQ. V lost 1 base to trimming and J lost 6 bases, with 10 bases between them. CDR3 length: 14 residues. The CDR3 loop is CASSLEGVPNIQYF. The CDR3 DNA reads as TGTGCCAGCAGCTTAGAAGGGGTACCAAACATTCAGTACTTC.

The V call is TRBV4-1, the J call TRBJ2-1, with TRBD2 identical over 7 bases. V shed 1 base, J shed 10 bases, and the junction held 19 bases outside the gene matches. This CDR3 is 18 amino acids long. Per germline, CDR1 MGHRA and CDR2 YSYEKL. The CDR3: CASSQAPGGSGSYGEQFF. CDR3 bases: TGCGCCAGCAGCCAAGCTCCGGGGGGTAGCGGAAGCTACGGGGAGCAGTTCTTC.

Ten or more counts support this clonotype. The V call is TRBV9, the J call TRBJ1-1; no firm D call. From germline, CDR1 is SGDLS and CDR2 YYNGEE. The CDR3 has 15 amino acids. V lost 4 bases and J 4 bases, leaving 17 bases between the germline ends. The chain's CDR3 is CASSPTRKRVTEAFF. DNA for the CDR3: TGTGCCAGCAGCCCCACTAGAAAGAGGGTCACTGAAGCTTTCTTT.